This T cell receptor beta chain was found in a study of T cell responses to AZD1222 COVID-19 vaccine. Trimming removed 4 bases from V and 2 bases from J; junction bases left unmatched: 11. The germline V gene encodes CDR1 MGHDK and CDR2 SYGVNS. The CDR3 length is 16 residues. TCRdb's copy holds only in-frame clones and misses some; the assay was immunoSEQ multiplex PCR. The data contain some 200,000 clones, roughly 93% of them seen just once; the ten biggest clones take up roughly 0.99%. Whole-study results and caveats: Females made up more of the donors, who were largely white British, and clonal diversity may have come out too low. Nearly half of spike-specific TCRs reportedly go after variant regions that carry no mutations. Repertoire sampling happened only post peak T cell response.

On this clone itself: Antigen specificity is unknown.

The rearrangement uses TRBV25-1 and TRBJ2-7, with 7 positions matching TRBD1. The receptor was derived from an adult in good health. This specimen consisted of peripheral blood, obtained on day 0 of AZD1222 vaccination. CDR3 bases: TGTGCCAGCAGTGGCCACCCCGGGACAGCCGCCTACGAGCAGTACTTC. It specifies CASSGHPGTAAYEQYF.